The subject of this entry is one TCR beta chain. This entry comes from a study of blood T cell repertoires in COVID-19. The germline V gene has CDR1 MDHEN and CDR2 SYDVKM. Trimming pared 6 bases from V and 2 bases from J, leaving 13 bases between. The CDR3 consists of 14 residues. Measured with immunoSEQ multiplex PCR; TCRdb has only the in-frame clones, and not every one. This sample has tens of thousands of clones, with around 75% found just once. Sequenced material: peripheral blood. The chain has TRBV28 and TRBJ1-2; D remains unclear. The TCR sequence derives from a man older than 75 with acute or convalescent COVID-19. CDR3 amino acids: CASSHSRGNYGYTF. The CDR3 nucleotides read TGTGCCAGCAGCCATTCCCGAGGGAACTATGGCTACACCTTC.